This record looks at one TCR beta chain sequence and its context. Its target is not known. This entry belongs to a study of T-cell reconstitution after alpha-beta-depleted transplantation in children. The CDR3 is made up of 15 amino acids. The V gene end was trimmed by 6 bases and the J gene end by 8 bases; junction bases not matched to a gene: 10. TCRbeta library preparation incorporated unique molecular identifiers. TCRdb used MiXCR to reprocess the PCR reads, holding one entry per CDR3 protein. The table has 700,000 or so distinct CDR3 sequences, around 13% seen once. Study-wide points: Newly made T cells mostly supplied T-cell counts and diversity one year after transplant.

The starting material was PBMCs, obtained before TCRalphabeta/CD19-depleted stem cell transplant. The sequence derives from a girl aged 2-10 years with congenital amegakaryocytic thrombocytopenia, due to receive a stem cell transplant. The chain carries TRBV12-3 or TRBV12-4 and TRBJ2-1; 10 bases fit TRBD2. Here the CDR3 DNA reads TGTGCCAGCAGCCCTCTAGCGGGAGTGCGCTATGAGCAGTTCTTC. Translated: CASSPLAGVRYEQFF.